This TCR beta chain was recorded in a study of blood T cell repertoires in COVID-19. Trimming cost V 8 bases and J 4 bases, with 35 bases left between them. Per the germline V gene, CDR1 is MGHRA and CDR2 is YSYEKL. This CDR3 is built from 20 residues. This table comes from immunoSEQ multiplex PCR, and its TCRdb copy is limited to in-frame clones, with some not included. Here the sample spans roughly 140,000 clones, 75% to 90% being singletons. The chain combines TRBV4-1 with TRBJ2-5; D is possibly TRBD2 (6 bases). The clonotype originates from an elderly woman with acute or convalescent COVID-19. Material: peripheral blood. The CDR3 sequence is CASPWLGWEAELDQLETQYF. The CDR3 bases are TGCGCCAGCCCTTGGTTAGGGTGGGAGGCGGAGCTCGATCAACTAGAGACCCAGTACTTC.